This record looks at one T cell receptor (beta chain) sequence and its context. Other DNA sequences in this sample translate to the same CDR3. The sample belongs to a study of control samples from healthy donors and cancer patients. Assay used: immunoSEQ multiplex PCR; TCRdb lists only in-frame clones, some missing. Among about 120,000 clones listed, roughly 91% were seen once. The V end was cut by 4 bases, the J end by 0 bases, with 25 bases between. Germline V gene lookup returns CDR1 SGHRS and CDR2 YFSETQ. The CDR3 is made up of 19 amino acids. This rearrangement joins TRBV5-1 to TRBJ1-1; perhaps TRBD1 as D (6 bases). The receptor was isolated from a woman aged 70-85 years in good health. Sequenced: blood. The CDR3 coding sequence is TGCGCCAGCAGCCCTCTGAGGGGGGGGGCATGGAGTATGAACACTGAAGCTTTCTTT. Translating it yields CASSPLRGGAWSMNTEAFF.